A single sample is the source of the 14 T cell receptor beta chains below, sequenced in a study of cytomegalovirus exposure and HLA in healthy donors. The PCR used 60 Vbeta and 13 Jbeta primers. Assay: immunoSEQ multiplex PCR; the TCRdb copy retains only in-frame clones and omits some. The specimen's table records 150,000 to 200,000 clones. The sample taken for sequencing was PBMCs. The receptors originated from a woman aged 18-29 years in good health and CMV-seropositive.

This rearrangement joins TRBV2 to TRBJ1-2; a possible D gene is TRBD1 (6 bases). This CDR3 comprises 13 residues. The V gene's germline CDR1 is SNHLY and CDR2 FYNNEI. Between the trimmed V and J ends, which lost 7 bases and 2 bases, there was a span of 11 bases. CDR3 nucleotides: TGTGCCAGCATGACAGGCTTGAACTATGGCTACACCTTC. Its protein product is CASMTGLNYGYTF.

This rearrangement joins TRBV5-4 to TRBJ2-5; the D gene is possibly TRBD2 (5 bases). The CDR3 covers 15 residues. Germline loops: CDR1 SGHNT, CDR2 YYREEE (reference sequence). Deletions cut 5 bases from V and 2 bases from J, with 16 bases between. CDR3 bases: TGTGCCAGCAGTCCACGGGGTCTATCTCAAGAGACCCAGTACTTC. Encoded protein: CASSPRGLSQETQYF.

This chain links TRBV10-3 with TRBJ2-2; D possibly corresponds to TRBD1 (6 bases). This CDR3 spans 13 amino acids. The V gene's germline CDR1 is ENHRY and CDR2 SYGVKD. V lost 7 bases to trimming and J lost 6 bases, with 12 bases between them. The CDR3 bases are TGTGCCATCACGGACAGAAACCCCGGGGAGCTGTTTTTT. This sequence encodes CAITDRNPGELFF.

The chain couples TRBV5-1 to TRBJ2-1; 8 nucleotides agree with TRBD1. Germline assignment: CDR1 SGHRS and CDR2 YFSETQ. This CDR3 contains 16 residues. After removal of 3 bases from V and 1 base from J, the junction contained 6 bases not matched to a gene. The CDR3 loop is CASSSPDRESYNEQFF. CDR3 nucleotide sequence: TGCGCCAGCAGCTCCCCGGACAGGGAGTCCTACAATGAGCAGTTCTTC.

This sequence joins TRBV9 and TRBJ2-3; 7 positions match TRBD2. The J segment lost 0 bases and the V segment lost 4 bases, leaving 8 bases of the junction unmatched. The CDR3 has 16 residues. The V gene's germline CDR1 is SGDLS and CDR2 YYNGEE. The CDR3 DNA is TGTGCCAGCAGCCCCCATTGGACTAGAAGCACAGATACGCAGTATTTT. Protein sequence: CASSPHWTRSTDTQYF.

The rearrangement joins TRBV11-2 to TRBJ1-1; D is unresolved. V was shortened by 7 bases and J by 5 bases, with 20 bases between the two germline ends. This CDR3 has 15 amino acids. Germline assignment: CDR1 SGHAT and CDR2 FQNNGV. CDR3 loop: CASTDGKREQTEAFF. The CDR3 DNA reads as TGTGCCAGCACCGACGGAAAAAGGGAGCAGACTGAAGCTTTCTTT.

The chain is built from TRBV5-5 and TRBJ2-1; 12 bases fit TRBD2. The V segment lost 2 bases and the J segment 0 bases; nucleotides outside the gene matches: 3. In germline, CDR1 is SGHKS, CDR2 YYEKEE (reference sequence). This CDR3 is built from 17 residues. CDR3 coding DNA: TGTGCCAGCAGCTTCCAACTAGCGGGAGGCTCCTACAATGAGCAGTTCTTC. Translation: CASSFQLAGGSYNEQFF.

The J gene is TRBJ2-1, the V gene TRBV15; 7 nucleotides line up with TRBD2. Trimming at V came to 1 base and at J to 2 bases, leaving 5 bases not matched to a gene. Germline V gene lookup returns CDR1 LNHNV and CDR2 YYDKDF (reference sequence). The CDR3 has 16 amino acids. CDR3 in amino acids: CATSRGRAGAYNEQFF. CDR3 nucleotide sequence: TGTGCCACCAGCAGAGGACGTGCGGGGGCCTACAATGAGCAGTTCTTC.

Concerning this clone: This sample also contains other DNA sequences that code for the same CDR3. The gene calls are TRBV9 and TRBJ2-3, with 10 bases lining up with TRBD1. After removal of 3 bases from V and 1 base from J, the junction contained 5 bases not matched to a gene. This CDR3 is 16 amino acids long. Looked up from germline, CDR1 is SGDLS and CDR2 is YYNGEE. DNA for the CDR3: TGTGCCAGCAGCGGGCGACAGGGGGCTCGCACAGATACGCAGTATTTT. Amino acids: CASSGRQGARTDTQYF.

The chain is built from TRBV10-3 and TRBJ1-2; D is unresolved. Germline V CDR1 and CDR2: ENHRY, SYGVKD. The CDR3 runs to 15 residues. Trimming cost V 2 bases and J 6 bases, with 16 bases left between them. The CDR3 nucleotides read TGTGCCATCAGTGAGAACCCCCGGGGTAGCCATGGCTACACCTTC. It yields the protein CAISENPRGSHGYTF.

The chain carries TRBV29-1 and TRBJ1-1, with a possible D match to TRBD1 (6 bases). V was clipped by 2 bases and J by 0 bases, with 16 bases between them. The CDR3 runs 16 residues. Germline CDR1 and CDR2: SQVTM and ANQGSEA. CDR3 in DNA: TGCAGCGTTGAAAGCTCACCCGGGACACTGAACACTGAAGCTTTCTTT. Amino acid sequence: CSVESSPGTLNTEAFF.

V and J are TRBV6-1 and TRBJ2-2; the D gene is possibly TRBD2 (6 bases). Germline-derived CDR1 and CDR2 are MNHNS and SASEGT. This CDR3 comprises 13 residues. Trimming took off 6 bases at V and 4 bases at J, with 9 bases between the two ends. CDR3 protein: CASREGITGELFF. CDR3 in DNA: TGTGCCAGCAGGGAGGGTATCACCGGGGAGCTGTTTTTT.

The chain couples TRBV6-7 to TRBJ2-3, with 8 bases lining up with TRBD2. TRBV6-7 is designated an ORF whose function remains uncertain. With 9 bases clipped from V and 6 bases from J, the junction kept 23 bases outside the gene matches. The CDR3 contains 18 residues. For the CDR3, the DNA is TGTGCCAGATCTCCGTTAGGTTCGGAGCGGGAGAGAAGCGATACGCAGTATTTT. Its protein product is CARSPLGSERERSDTQYF.

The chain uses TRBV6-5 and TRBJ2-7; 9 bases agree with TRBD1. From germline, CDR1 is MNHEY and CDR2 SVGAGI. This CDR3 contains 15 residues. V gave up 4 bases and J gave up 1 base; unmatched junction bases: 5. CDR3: CASSWSGTGSYEQYF. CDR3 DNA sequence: TGTGCCAGCAGTTGGTCCGGGACAGGGTCCTACGAGCAGTACTTC.